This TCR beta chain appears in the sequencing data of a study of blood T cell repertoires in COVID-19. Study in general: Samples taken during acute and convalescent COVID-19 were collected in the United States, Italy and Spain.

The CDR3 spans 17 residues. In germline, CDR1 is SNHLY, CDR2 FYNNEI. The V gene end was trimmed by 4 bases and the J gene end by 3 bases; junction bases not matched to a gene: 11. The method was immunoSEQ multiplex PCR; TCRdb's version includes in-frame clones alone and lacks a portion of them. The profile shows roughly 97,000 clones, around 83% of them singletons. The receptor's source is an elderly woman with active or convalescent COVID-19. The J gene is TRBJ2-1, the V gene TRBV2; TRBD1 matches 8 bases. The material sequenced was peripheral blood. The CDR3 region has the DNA TGTGCCAGCAGTGCTCTCTGGACAGGGAAATTCTACAATGAGCAGTTCTTC. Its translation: CASSALWTGKFYNEQFF. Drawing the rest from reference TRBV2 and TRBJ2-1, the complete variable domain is EPEVTQTPSHQVTQMGQEVILRCVPISNHLYFYWYRQILGQKVEFLVSFYNNEISEKSEIFDDQFSVERPDGSNFTLKIRSTKLEDSAMYFCASSALWTGKFYNEQFFGPGTRLTVL.